A selection of T cell receptor beta chains follows, all from one sample in a study of sequential checkpoint blockade in melanoma. The data were produced by immunoSEQ multiplex PCR, yet TCRdb's version contains in-frame clones alone and is incomplete. This table has roughly 30,000 clones, less than 85% appearing once. The specimen was CD8+ T cells sorted from blood (inferred from file names), collected from a patient given nivolumab and ipilimumab in sequence. The receptors were gathered from a human donor with melanoma. The conserved cysteine and the conserved F or W are not part of the CDR3 here.

12	TRBJ1-2	TRBV28	ASSFGGGPDGYT
14	TRBJ2-7	TRBV7-8	ASSTGLAGVVGEQY
13	TRBJ1-5	TRBV19	ASSPGTVSNQPQH
11	TRBJ1-1	TRBV4-1	ASRGLAYTEAF
11	TRBJ1-6	TRBV19	ASSMTGIAPLH
13	TRBJ2-7	TRBV5-8	ASSLAGRPSYEQY
12	TRBJ1-5	TRBV6-5	ASSYGAAARPQH
11	TRBJ2-7	TRBV5-1	ASSYGTAHEQY
13	TRBJ2-7	TRBV6-5	ASSYSGGGPYEQY
15	TRBJ2-7	TRBV21-1	ASTYLCGERDSYEQY
15	TRBJ1-2	TRBV5-6	ASVGRGRGILINGYT
12	TRBJ1-5	TRBV27	ASSPGTGFQPQH
14	TRBJ2-7	TRBV7-9	ASSWGGQGRSYEQY
12	TRBJ1-1	TRBV4-1	ASSQGQAHTEAF
13	TRBJ1-5	TRBV28	ASNSAGQGRQPQH
14	TRBJ2-5	TRBV18	ASSPRDRGAAETQY
12	TRBJ1-2	TRBV10-2	ASSEAGKSYGYT
13	TRBJ1-1	TRBV18	ASSHASGAVPEAF
13	TRBJ2-1	TRBV14	ASSPWTSGSKGQF
12	TRBJ1-4	TRBV14	ASSLQATNEKLF
13	TRBJ1-3	TRBV28	ASIRGLSSGNTIY
13	TRBJ2-7	TRBV6-1	ASSEVGTSIYEQY
12	TRBJ2-7	TRBV27	ASRVAGGSREQY
10	TRBJ2-7	TRBV30	AWSTGSYEQY
12	TRBJ1-2	TRBV19	ASSILQANYGYT
11	TRBJ1-1	TRBV4-3	ASSPQGNTEAF
13	.	TRBV5-6	ASSALGAGAYEQY
11	TRBJ2-7	TRBV10-3	AITSSGSYEQY
13	TRBJ2-1	TRBV2	ASNGRDYPGDEQF
11	TRBJ2-5	TRBV7-9	ASLSGNEETQY
13	TRBJ1-2	TRBV9	ASSGRGGEDYGYT
12	TRBJ2-7	TRBV27	ASSSGQGVYEQY
12	TRBJ1-2	TRBV7-6	ASSPGDSNYGYT
14	TRBJ2-3	TRBV13	ASSGPGGGYTDTQY
13	TRBJ2-2	TRBV9	ASSVDTGGTGELF
12	TRBJ1-5	TRBV27	ASSFRGGYQPQH
11	TRBJ2-3	TRBV13	ASSFWRIQGGY
11	TRBJ1-1	TRBV25-1	ASADVANTEAF
11	TRBJ1-2	TRBV6-5	ASSGQGLDGYT
14	TRBJ2-3	TRBV7-9	ASSGLTSGSSYTQY
11	TRBJ2-7	TRBV11-3	ASSPTGTYEQY
13	TRBJ2-7	TRBV5-1	ASSLTREGPREQY
14	TRBJ2-1	TRBV4-3	ASSQDYERGRIEQF
14	TRBJ1-3	TRBV7-9	ASSFLAPSGINTIY
14	TRBJ2-7	TRBV7-9	ASSPPPTSVQFEQY
14	TRBJ1-3	TRBV9	ASSPTGRLSGNTIY
13	TRBJ1-4	TRBV9	ASSVGGTGGEKLF
9	TRBJ2-1	TRBV27	ASSFLNEQF
11	TRBJ1-5	TRBV13	ASSLAGDQPQH
13	TRBJ1-2	TRBV7-3	ASSFEQGDVNGYT
10	TRBJ2-7	TRBV5-1	ASSWAGYEQY
14	TRBJ2-7	TRBV14	ASSQDLAGRKNEQY
17	TRBJ2-5	TRBV4-3	ASSQGLGKGQRFQETQY
12	TRBJ1-2	TRBV5-6	ASSPDRGPYGYT
11	TRBJ2-3	TRBV7-3	ASSPDRDYREY
15	TRBJ1-2	TRBV5-6	ASSLGRMGLLQYGYT
11	TRBJ1-1	TRBV5-1	ASASRGNTEAF